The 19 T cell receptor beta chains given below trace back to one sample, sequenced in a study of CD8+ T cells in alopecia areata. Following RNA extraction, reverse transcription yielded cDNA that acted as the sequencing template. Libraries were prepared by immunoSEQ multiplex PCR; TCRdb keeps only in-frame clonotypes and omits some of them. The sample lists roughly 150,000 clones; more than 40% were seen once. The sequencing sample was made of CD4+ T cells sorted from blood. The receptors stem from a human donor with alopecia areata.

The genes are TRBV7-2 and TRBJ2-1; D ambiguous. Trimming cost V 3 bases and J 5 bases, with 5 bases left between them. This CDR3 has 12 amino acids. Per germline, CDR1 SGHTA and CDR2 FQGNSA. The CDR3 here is CASSFRNNEQFF. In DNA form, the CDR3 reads TGTGCCAGCAGCTTCCGGAACAATGAGCAGTTCTTC. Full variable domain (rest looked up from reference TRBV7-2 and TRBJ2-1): GAGVSQSPSNKVTEKGKDVELRCDPISGHTALYWYRQSLGQGLEFLIYFQGNSAPDKSGLPSDRFSAERTGGSVSTLTIQRTQQEDSAVYLCASSFRNNEQFFGPGTRLTVL.

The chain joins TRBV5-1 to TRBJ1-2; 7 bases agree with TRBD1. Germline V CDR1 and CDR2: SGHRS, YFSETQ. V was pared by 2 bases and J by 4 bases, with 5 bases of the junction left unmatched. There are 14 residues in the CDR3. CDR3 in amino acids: CASSLGTASYGYTF. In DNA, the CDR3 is TGCGCCAGCAGCTTAGGGACAGCTTCCTATGGCTACACCTTC.

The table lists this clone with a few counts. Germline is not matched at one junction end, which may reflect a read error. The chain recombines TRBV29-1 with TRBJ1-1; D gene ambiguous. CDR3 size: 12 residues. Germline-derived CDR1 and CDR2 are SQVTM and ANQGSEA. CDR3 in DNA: TGCAGCGTGGAAGGTTTCGGCACTGAAGCTTTCTTT. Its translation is CSVEGFGTEAFF. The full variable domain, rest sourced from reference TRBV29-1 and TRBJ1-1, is SAVISQKPSRDICQRGTSLTIQCQVDSQVTMMFWYRQQPGQSLTLIATANQGSEATYESGFVIDKFPISRPNLTFSTLTVSNMSPEDSSIYLCSVEGFGTEAFFGQGTRLTVV.

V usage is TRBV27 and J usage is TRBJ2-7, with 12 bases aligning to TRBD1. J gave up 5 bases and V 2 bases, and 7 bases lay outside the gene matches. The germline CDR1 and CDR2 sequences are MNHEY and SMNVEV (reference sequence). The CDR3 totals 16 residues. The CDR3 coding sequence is TGTGCCAGCAGTTTAAGGGACAGGGGGCAAGGTCACGAGCAGTACTTC. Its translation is CASSLRDRGQGHEQYF.

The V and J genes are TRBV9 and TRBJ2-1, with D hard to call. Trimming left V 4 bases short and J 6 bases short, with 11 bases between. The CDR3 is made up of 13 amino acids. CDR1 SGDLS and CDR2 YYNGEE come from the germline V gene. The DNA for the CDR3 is TGTGCCAGCAGCCCTACCCTGGGCAATGAGCAGTTCTTC. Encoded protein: CASSPTLGNEQFF.

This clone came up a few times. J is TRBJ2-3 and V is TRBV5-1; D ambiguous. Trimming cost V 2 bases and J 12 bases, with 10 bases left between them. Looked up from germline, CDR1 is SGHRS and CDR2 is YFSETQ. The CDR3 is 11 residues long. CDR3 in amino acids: CASSFQSVQYF. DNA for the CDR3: TGCGCCAGCAGCTTTCAATCAGTTCAGTATTTT.

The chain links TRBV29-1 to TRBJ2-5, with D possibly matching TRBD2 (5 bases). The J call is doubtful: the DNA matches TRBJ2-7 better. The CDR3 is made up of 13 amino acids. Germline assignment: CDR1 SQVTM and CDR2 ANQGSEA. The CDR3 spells CSVDASGIGEQYF. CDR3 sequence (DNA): TGCAGCGTTGATGCCTCCGGGATCGGCGAGCAGTACTTC.

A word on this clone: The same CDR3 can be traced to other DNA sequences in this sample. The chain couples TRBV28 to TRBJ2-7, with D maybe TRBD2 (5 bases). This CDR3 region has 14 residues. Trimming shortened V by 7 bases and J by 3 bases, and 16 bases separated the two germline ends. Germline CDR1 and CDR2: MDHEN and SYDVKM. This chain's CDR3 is CASTTAEGIYEQYF. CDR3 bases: TGTGCCAGCACAACAGCGGAAGGGATCTACGAGCAGTACTTC.

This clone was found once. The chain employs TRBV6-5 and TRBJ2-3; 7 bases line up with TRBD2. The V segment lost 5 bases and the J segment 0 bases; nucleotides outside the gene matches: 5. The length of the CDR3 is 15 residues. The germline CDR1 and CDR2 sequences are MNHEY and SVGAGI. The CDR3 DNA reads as TGTGCCAGCAGTACCCCGGGAGGCAGCACAGATACGCAGTATTTT. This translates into CASSTPGGSTDTQYF.

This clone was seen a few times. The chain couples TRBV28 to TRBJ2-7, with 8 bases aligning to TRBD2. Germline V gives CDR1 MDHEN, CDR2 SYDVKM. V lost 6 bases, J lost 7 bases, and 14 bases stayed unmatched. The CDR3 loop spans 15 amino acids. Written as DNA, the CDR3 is TGTGCCAGCAGCATGGGTCAAGCGGGAGTAGGGGAGCAGTACTTC. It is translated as CASSMGQAGVGEQYF. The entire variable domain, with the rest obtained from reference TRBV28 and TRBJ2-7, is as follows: DVKVTQSSRYLVKRTGEKVFLECVQDMDHENMFWYRQDPGLGLRLIYFSYDVKMKEKGDIPEGYSVSREKKERFSLILESASTNQTSMYLCASSMGQAGVGEQYFGPGTRLTVT.

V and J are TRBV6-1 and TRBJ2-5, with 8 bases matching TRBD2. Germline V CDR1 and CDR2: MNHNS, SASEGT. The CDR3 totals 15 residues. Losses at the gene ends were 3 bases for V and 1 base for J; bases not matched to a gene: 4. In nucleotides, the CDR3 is TGTGCCAGCAGTGACCCACTAGCGGCCCAAGAGACCCAGTACTTC. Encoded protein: CASSDPLAAQETQYF.

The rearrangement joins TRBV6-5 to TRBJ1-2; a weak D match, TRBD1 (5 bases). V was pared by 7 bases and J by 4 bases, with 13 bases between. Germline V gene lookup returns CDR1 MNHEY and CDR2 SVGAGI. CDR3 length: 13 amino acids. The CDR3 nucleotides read TGTGCCAGCAAGGCGGGGCGATCCTATGGCTACACCTTC. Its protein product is CASKAGRSYGYTF.

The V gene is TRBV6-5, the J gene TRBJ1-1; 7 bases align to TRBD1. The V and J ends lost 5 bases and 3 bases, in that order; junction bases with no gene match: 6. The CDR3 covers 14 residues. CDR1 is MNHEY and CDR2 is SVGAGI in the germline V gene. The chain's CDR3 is CASSHDRAYTEAFF. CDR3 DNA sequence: TGTGCCAGCAGTCATGACAGGGCTTACACTGAAGCTTTCTTT.

CDR3 coding DNA: TGTGCCTCCGGGGAACGGATTCGGGATGAAAAACTGTTTTTT. It is translated as CASGERIRDEKLFF. The V gene is TRBV6-6, the J gene TRBJ1-4; D not resolved. This CDR3 has 14 residues. CDR1 and CDR2 from the germline V gene are MNHNY and SVGAGI (reference sequence). The V gene lost 11 bases and the J gene lost 6 bases, with 19 bases spanning the gap.

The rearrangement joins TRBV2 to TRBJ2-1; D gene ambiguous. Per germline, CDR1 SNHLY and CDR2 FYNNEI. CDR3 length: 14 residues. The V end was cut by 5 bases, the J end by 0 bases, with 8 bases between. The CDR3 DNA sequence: TGTGCCAGCAGTCCCGGAAGCTCCTACAATGAGCAGTTCTTC. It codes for CASSPGSSYNEQFF.

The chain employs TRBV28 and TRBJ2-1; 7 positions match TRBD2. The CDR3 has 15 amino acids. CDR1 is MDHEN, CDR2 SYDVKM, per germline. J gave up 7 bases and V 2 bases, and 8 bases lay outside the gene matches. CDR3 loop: CASSLASREGNEQFF. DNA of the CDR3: TGTGCCAGCAGTTTAGCTTCGAGGGAGGGAAATGAGCAGTTCTTC.

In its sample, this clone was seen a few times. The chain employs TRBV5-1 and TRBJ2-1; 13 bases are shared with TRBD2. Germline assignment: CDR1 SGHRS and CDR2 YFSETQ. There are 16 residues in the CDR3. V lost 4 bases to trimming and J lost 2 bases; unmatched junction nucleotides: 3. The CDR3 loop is CASSRTSGSAYNEQFF. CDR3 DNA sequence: TGCGCCAGCAGCCGGACTAGCGGGAGCGCCTACAATGAGCAGTTCTTC.

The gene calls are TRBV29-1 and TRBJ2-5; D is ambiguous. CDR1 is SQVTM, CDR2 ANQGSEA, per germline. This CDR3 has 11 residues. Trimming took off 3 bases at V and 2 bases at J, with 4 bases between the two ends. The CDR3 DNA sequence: TGCAGCGTTGACTATCAAGAGACCCAGTACTTC. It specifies CSVDYQETQYF.

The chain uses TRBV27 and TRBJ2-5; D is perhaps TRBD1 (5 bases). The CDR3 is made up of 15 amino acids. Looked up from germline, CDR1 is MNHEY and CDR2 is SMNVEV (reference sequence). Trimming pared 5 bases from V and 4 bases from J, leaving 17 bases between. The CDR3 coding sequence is TGTGCCAGCAGTACGACTCTCGACAGTAGAGAGACCCAGTACTTC. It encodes CASSTTLDSRETQYF.